A single TCR beta chain is shown here with its context. In this sample, this clonotype turned up a few times. Its antigen remains undetermined. It has no much larger one-base neighbor in the sample; base qualities were not kept. The data derive from a study of T cell repertoires in cytomegalovirus infection (dated by TCRdb to between 2018 and 2021). Broadly, across the study: The HLA type of each donor mattered for the analysis, because public TCR beta signatures pointed to carriage of CMV infection along with the matching HLA type. What the research found in general, with its limitations: In both this cohort and an independent roughly 330-donor cohort, the cumulative frequency of public TCR beta family members distinguished carriers of CMV infection plus the relevant HLA type. In the ex vivo response, HLA-C-restricted CMV-specific TCR beta clonotypes were dominant, and in two of eight donors the single most frequent clonotype came from this HLA-C-restricted group.

The data were produced on an Illumina HiSeq 1500. TCRdb ran its own pipeline on the public reads, namely fastp trimming at Q25 and MiXCR clone calling, and kept in-frame beta chains. One record per CDR3 amino acid sequence lists the most common genes and DNA. Present in this sample are about 530,000 distinct CDR3 sequences, about 26% of which were seen just once. About 13% of the sample is taken by the ten largest. The CDR3, cysteine through phenylalanine, is 15 amino acids long. Just the 45-base CDR3 DNA is kept, in frame starting at base 1. CDR1 and CDR2 (DFQATT, SNEGSKA) derive from the germline V gene (reference sequence). V trim: 6 bases; J trim: 2 bases; unmatched bases: 10.

The sample comprised PBMCs. The chain uses TRBV20-1 and TRBJ2-7, with TRBD2 identical over 10 junction bases. The TCR comes from a human donor in good health (CMV status not recorded). Some clones in this sample may be carry-over from other donors' samples. The nucleotide sequence reads TGCAGTGCCCCGGGACTAGCGTTTCCCGCCTACGAGCAGTACTTC. Its coded protein is CSAPGLAFPAYEQYF.